The 32 T cell receptor beta chains below come from one sample, sequenced in a study of T cell repertoires in cytomegalovirus infection. Which antigens these TCRs recognize remains unknown. TCRdb recomputed calls from the reads with MiXCR, one row per CDR3 protein. The sample carries about 920,000 distinct CDR3 sequences, about a third recorded once. The sequences come from cultured CD8+ T cells from PBMCs, collected from culture after CMV antigen stimulation. The origin of the receptors is a human donor in good health (CMV status not recorded). Some clones in this sample may be carry-over from other donors' samples.

This clonotype was counted only a few times. The chain links TRBV20-1 to TRBJ2-4; 9 bases are shared with TRBD1. CDR3 length equals 15 residues. The V and J ends lost 5 bases and 3 bases, in that order; junction bases with no gene match: 8. Germline assignment: CDR1 DFQATT and CDR2 SNEGSKA (reference sequence). This CDR3 reads CSALGDRVIKNIQYF. CDR3 nucleotides: TGCAGTGCTCTGGGGGACAGGGTTATCAAAAACATTCAGTACTTC.

CDR3 sequence reads: CASSYNPRTTGYGYTF. The CDR3 nucleotides read TGTGCCAGCAGTTACAATCCAAGAACGACGGGCTATGGCTACACCTTC. This rearrangement joins TRBV6-6 to TRBJ1-2; D unclear. Germline values: CDR1 MNHNY, CDR2 SVGAGI (reference sequence). The CDR3 sequence is 16 residues long. Deletions cut 2 bases from V and 4 bases from J, with 17 bases between.

V is TRBV29-1 and J is TRBJ2-1; 8 bases match TRBD1. The CDR3 extends over 14 amino acids. Germline V gene data show CDR1 as SQVTM and CDR2 as ANQGSEA. V was pared by 1 base and J by 5 bases, with 4 bases of the junction left unmatched. The CDR3 loop reads CSVEGTGIDNEQFF. In DNA form, the CDR3 reads TGCAGCGTTGAAGGGACAGGGATTGACAATGAGCAGTTCTTC.

This clonotype was recorded many times. The chain uses TRBV7-6 and TRBJ2-6; 7 bases fit TRBD1. The CDR3 totals 17 residues. Trimming removed 5 bases from V and 2 bases from J; junction bases left unmatched: 9. Germline loops: CDR1 SGHVS, CDR2 FNYEAQ. The chain's CDR3 is CASSRKPTGAGANVLTF. Written as DNA, the CDR3 is TGTGCCAGCAGCCGAAAGCCCACAGGGGCTGGGGCCAACGTCCTGACTTTC.

Regarding this clonotype: No conserved phenylalanine or tryptophan ends this CDR3, so it is likely a read error. This chain uses TRBV7-6 with TRBJ2-5; TRBD2 agrees at 10 bases. With 1 base clipped from V and 5 bases from J, the junction kept 10 bases outside the gene matches. There are 17 residues in the CDR3. CDR1 is SGHVS, CDR2 FNYEAQ, per germline. The CDR3 nucleotides read TGTGCCAGCAGCTTAGGCGTAGCGGGGGGCCCCGGGGAGACCCAGTACTCC. Amino acids: CASSLGVAGGPGETQYS.

The genes are TRBV6-5 and TRBJ2-6; TRBD1 matches 8 bases. Trimming removed 0 bases from V and 1 base from J; junction bases left unmatched: 5. The CDR3 runs 18 residues. Germline V gene data show CDR1 as MNHEY and CDR2 as SVGAGI. The CDR3 spells CASSYSGQEFSGANVLTF. The CDR3 DNA is TGTGCCAGCAGTTACTCGGGACAGGAGTTTTCTGGGGCCAACGTCCTGACTTTC.

The chain has TRBV6-1 and TRBJ1-5, with 7 bases matching TRBD1. Germline CDR1 reads MNHNS; CDR2 reads SASEGT. V gave up 1 base and J gave up 7 bases; unmatched junction bases: 4. This CDR3 has 14 residues. CDR3: CASSEVQGYQPQHF. CDR3 sequence (DNA): TGTGCCAGCAGTGAAGTACAGGGGTACCAGCCCCAGCATTTT.

CDR3 protein: CSVEAANTGELFF. The CDR3 coding sequence is TGCAGCGTTGAGGCAGCCAACACCGGGGAGCTGTTTTTT. This chain connects TRBV29-1 to TRBJ2-2; the D is unclear. The CDR3 loop spans 13 amino acids. Trimming removed 3 bases from V and 2 bases from J, with 7 bases in between. The germline V gene encodes CDR1 SQVTM and CDR2 ANQGSEA.

This clonotype was detected a few times. The J gene is TRBJ2-1, the V gene TRBV19; 7 bases line up with TRBD2. CDR3 size: 15 residues. CDR1 is LNHDA, CDR2 SQIVND, per germline (reference sequence). Trimming cost V 1 base and J 7 bases; bases outside gene matches: 7. The CDR3 bases are TGTGCCAGTAGTATAGGGGGGTCCGGGAGGAATGAGCAGTTCTTC. This encodes CASSIGGSGRNEQFF.

This clonotype was seen a few times. The CDR3 is CASSWTGSGQFF. The CDR3 nucleotides read TGTGCCAGCAGCTGGACAGGGTCCGGGCAGTTCTTC. The rearrangement links TRBV5-4 to TRBJ2-1, with 8 bases that match TRBD1. Germline V gene data show CDR1 as SGHNT and CDR2 as YYREEE (reference sequence). This CDR3 is built from 12 residues. With V trimmed by 3 bases and J by 12 bases, 5 bases remained unmatched. The full variable domain, its missing parts supplied by reference TRBV5-4 and TRBJ2-1, is ETGVTQSPTHLIKTRGQQVTLRCSSQSGHNTVSWYQQALGQGPQFIFQYYREEENGRGNFPPRFSGLQFPNYSSELNVNALELDDSALYLCASSWTGSGQFFGPGTRLTVL.

The chain employs TRBV7-9 and TRBJ1-5; D is possibly TRBD1 (5 bases). Germline CDR1 and CDR2: SEHNR and FQNEAQ (reference sequence). The CDR3 is made up of 16 amino acids. V gave up 5 bases and J gave up 3 bases, with 17 bases separating them. CDR3 sequence: CASSRNRGGINQPQHF. The CDR3 DNA follows: TGTGCCAGCAGCAGAAACCGGGGGGGGATCAATCAGCCCCAGCATTTT.

This clonotype was recorded many times. This chain uses TRBV7-8 with TRBJ2-5; TRBD2 matches at 9 bases. Trimming removed 5 bases from V and 13 bases from J; junction bases left unmatched: 8. Germline V gene lookup returns CDR1 SGHVS and CDR2 FQNEAQ. This CDR3 has 12 amino acids. This chain's CDR3 is CASSDLAGNGYF. The CDR3 bases are TGTGCCAGCAGCGATCTAGCGGGGAATGGGTACTTC.

This clonotype was counted many times. The J gene is TRBJ1-6, the V gene TRBV7-2; no firm D call. This CDR3 region has 14 residues. The germline V gene encodes CDR1 SGHTA and CDR2 FQGNSA. V was clipped by 5 bases and J by 2 bases, with 7 bases between them. In nucleotides, the CDR3 is TGTGCCAGCAGCCCCACAACCTATAATTCACCCCTCCACTTT. Amino acids: CASSPTTYNSPLHF.

This rearrangement joins TRBV4-3 to TRBJ2-2, with D perhaps matching TRBD1 (7 bases). The CDR3 sequence is 17 residues long. In germline, CDR1 is LGHNA, CDR2 YSLEER. With 0 bases removed from V and 3 bases from J, the gap between germline ends came to 14 bases. Here the CDR3 reads CASSQDWRGPDTGELFF. The DNA of the CDR3 is TGCGCCAGCAGCCAAGATTGGAGGGGGCCGGACACCGGGGAGCTGTTTTTT.

The chain employs TRBV7-6 and TRBJ1-6; no clear D gene. With 7 bases removed from V and 4 bases from J, the gap between germline ends came to 11 bases. Germline V lookup: CDR1 SGHVS, CDR2 FNYEAQ. This CDR3 is built from 14 residues. The CDR3 is CASTTDSYNSPLHF. Written as DNA, the CDR3 is TGTGCCAGCACCACGGACTCGTATAATTCACCCCTCCACTTT.

The rearrangement uses TRBV3-1 and TRBJ2-1; tentative D call: TRBD2 (6 bases). Deletions cut 1 base from V and 0 bases from J, with 7 bases between. Germline V gene lookup returns CDR1 LGHDT and CDR2 YNNKEL (reference sequence). This CDR3 is built from 15 residues. CDR3 DNA: TGTGCCAGCAGCCAAGCAGCGGGCTCCTACAATGAGCAGTTCTTC. It is translated as CASSQAAGSYNEQFF.

The chain employs TRBV27 and TRBJ2-1; D is perhaps TRBD1 (5 bases). This CDR3 is built from 15 residues. V was clipped by 5 bases and J by 8 bases, with 19 bases between them. Per germline, CDR1 MNHEY and CDR2 SMNVEV (reference sequence). The CDR3 region is CASSIQDHFLDEQFF. In DNA form, the CDR3 reads TGTGCCAGCAGTATACAGGACCATTTTTTGGATGAGCAGTTCTTC.

J is TRBJ2-1 and V is TRBV19, with 7 bases that match TRBD1. Germline V gene data show CDR1 as LNHDA and CDR2 as SQIVND (reference sequence). The CDR3 is made up of 16 amino acids. The trim removed 6 bases at V and 0 bases at J, leaving 8 bases unmatched. The CDR3 reads CASRDGQVASYNEQFF. In DNA, the CDR3 is TGTGCCAGTAGGGACGGACAGGTCGCCTCCTACAATGAGCAGTTCTTC.

This clonotype was seen a handful of times. This chain connects TRBV19 to TRBJ1-2; no clear D. Between the trimmed V and J ends, which lost 9 bases and 1 base, there was a span of 15 bases. Looked up from germline, CDR1 is LNHDA and CDR2 is SQIVND (reference sequence). This CDR3 is built from 14 residues. The CDR3 protein is CASRTASFNYGYTF. CDR3 coding DNA: TGTGCCAGCCGAACAGCGTCTTTTAACTATGGCTACACCTTC.

V gene TRBV7-3 combines with J gene TRBJ2-3, with a tentative D call TRBD1 (6 bases). CDR1 SGHTA and CDR2 FQGTGA come from the germline V gene. The CDR3 is 15 amino acids. The ends were cut back, 5 bases at V and 2 bases at J, with 14 bases in the middle. The CDR3 sequence is CASSPQDSSTDTQYF. For the CDR3, the DNA is TGTGCCAGCAGCCCTCAGGACAGTTCCACAGATACGCAGTATTTT.

The chain combines TRBV12-5 with TRBJ1-2, with unresolved D. The V gene lost 5 bases and the J gene lost 4 bases, with 11 bases spanning the gap. Germline CDR1 and CDR2: LGHNT and FRNRAP. The length of the CDR3 is 13 residues. CDR3 nucleotides: TGTGCTAGTGGTCCCCCAGGTTCCTATGGCTACACCTTC. Residues: CASGPPGSYGYTF.

As to this clonotype: Relative to the germline gene, one junction end is altered; a read error may explain this. The chain employs TRBV11-3 and TRBJ2-3, with TRBD2 matching 7 bases. The CDR3 contains 13 residues. Germline values: CDR1 SGHNT, CDR2 YENEEA. CDR3: CANSFRGSDTQYF. CDR3 bases: TGTGCCAACAGCTTTCGCGGGAGCGATACGCAGTATTTT.

This clonotype has just a few counts. V gene TRBV4-2 combines with J gene TRBJ2-1, with D perhaps matching TRBD2 (5 bases). The CDR3 length is 20 residues. Trimming removed 0 bases from V and 0 bases from J, with 21 bases in between. Germline V gene data show CDR1 as LGHNA and CDR2 as YNFKEQ. The CDR3 DNA reads TGTGCCAGCAGCCAAGAATTGGATACTTTGGGAGCGGACTCCTACAATGAGCAGTTCTTC. This codes for CASSQELDTLGADSYNEQFF.

This clonotype came up a few times. V usage is TRBV7-6 and J usage is TRBJ2-4; no clear D gene. Trimming took 6 bases from V and 4 from J, leaving 19 bases between them. Germline V gene sequence: CDR1 SGHVS, CDR2 FNYEAQ. The CDR3 is 16 residues long. The CDR3 here is CASSMSPFRVKNIQYF. CDR3 nucleotide sequence: TGTGCCAGCAGTATGTCCCCTTTTCGTGTTAAAAACATTCAGTACTTC.

This clonotype was recorded a few times. The chain employs TRBV10-3 and TRBJ1-4; 7 bases are a match to TRBD1. CDR1 is ENHRY, CDR2 SYGVKD, per germline. Trimming took 4 bases from V and 2 from J; bases not matched to a gene: 4. CDR3 length equals 15 residues. The CDR3 sequence: CAISVGTATNEKLFF. CDR3 in DNA: TGTGCCATCAGTGTGGGGACAGCGACTAATGAAAAACTGTTTTTT.

CDR3 amino acids: CASSETWENTEAFF. As DNA, the CDR3 is TGCGCCAGCAGTGAAACATGGGAGAACACTGAAGCTTTCTTT. The chain joins TRBV10-2 to TRBJ1-1; no firm D call. The CDR3 contains 14 residues. V gave up 3 bases and J gave up 1 base, with 9 bases separating them. The germline CDR1 and CDR2 sequences are WSHSY and SAAADI.

The chain recombines TRBV12-3 or TRBV12-4 with TRBJ2-5; 11 positions match TRBD2. The CDR3 totals 14 residues. The V segment lost 7 bases and the J segment 3 bases; nucleotides outside the gene matches: 4. For the CDR3, the DNA is TGTGCCAGCACCATAGCGGGGGGGAAAGAGACCCAGTACTTC. Translation: CASTIAGGKETQYF.

The chain uses TRBV25-1 and TRBJ2-7; D not resolved. Germline V gene data show CDR1 as MGHDK and CDR2 as SYGVNS. The CDR3 consists of 14 residues. Trimming left V 2 bases short and J 5 bases short, with 13 bases between. CDR3 in amino acids: CASSERRPVDEQYF. As DNA, the CDR3 is TGTGCCAGCAGTGAACGGCGTCCCGTCGACGAGCAGTACTTC.

Note on this clonotype: A read error may explain this, as a much larger clone is one base away. The chain employs TRBV7-9 and TRBJ1-2; 8 nucleotides match TRBD1. The germline CDR1 and CDR2 sequences are SEHNR and FQNEAQ (reference sequence). The CDR3 is made up of 14 amino acids. The CDR3 protein is CACSATTGDYGYTF. CDR3 nucleotide sequence: TGTGCCTGCAGCGCGACGACAGGGGATTATGGCTACACCTTC. The full variable domain, rest sourced from reference TRBV7-9 and TRBJ1-2, is DTGVSQNPRHKITKRGQNVTFRCDPISEHNRLYWYRQTLGQGPEFLTYFQNEAQLEKSRLLSDRFSAERPKGSFSTLEIQRTEQGDSAMYLCACSATTGDYGYTFGSGTRLTVV.

V usage is TRBV19 and J usage is TRBJ2-3; 9 positions agree with TRBD1. Germline V CDR1 and CDR2: LNHDA, SQIVND (reference sequence). The CDR3 has 15 residues. Trimming removed 8 bases from V and 3 bases from J; junction bases left unmatched: 9. The CDR3 loop is CASSNAGQGTDTQYF. The CDR3 DNA reads as TGTGCCAGTTCAAACGCGGGACAGGGTACAGATACGCAGTATTTT.

In this sample, this clonotype turned up once. The genes are TRBV12-3 or TRBV12-4 and TRBJ2-5; D may be TRBD1 (6 bases). Trimming removed 5 bases at V and 0 bases at J, with 10 bases between. This CDR3 region has 14 residues. CDR3 in DNA: TGTGCCAGCAGTGATACAGGGTACCAAGAGACCCAGTACTTC. Translated, it gives CASSDTGYQETQYF.

The chain has TRBV6-6 and TRBJ2-3; 7 bases line up with TRBD2. V gave up 7 bases and J gave up 0 bases; unmatched junction bases: 10. The CDR3 length is 16 residues. Germline V gene lookup returns CDR1 MNHNY and CDR2 SVGAGI (reference sequence). The CDR3 is CASKYWAGASTDTQYF. The DNA for the CDR3 is TGTGCCAGCAAGTATTGGGCGGGAGCTAGCACAGATACGCAGTATTTT.